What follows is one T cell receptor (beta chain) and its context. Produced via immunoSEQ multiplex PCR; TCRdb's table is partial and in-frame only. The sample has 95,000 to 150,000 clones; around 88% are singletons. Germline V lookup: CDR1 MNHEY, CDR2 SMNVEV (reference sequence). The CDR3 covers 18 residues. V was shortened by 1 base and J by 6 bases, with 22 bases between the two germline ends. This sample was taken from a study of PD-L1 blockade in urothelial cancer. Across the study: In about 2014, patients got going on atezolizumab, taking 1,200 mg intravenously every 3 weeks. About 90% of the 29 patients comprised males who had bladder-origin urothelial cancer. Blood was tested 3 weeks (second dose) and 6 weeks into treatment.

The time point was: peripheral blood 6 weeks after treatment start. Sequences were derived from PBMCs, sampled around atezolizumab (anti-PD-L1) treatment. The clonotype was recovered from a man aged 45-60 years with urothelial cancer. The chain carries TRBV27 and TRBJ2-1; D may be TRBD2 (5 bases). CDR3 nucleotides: TGTGCCAGCAGTTTATATTCCGGTGGCGGGCTAGGGCTCAATGAGCAGTTCTTC. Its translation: CASSLYSGGGLGLNEQFF.